This TCR beta chain was recorded in a study of blood T cell repertoires in COVID-19. Whole-study context: Sites across the United States, Italy and Spain contributed samples from acute and convalescent COVID-19. Sample material is recorded as cDNA or gDNA derived from T cells, B-cell-depleted T cells, or PBMCs.

Original data processing: Amplifying reference gene primers gave estimates of nucleated cell counts. Generated by immunoSEQ multiplex PCR, the TCRdb table keeps only in-frame clones and is missing some. V and J calls and clone size are given by that table; D and trimming were obtained from the DNA. The sample comprises over 200,000 clones, around nine tenths of which are singletons, and around 10% rests with the top ten. Trimming removed 5 bases from V and 4 bases from J; junction bases left unmatched: 8. The CDR3 has 16 amino acids. Germline V CDR1 and CDR2: SGHAT, FQDESV (reference sequence). The V and J genes are TRBV11-1 and TRBJ2-1; TRBD1 aligns across 10 bases. The TCR originated in a man aged 40-50 years who had recovered from COVID-19. Sequenced: peripheral blood. CDR3 DNA: TGTGCCAGCAGCCAGGTTCGGGACAGGGGTTACAATGAGCAGTTCTTC. It is translated as CASSQVRDRGYNEQFF.